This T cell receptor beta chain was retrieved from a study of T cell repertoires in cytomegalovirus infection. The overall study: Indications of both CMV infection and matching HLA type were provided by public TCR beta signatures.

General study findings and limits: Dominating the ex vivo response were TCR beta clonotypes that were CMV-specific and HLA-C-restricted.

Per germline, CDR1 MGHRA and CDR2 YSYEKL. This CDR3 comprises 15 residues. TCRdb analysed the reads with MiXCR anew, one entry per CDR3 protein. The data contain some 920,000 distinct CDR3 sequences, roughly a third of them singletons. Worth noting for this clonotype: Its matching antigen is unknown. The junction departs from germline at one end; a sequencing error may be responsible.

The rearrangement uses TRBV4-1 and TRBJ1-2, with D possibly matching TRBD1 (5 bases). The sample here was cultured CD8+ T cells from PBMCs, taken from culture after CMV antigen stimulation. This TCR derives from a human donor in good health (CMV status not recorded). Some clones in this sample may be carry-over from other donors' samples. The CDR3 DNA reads TGCGCCAGCAGCCCCGTATTAGGGACTAACTATGGTTACACCTTC. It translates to CASSPVLGTNYGYTF.